A selection of T cell receptor beta chains follows, all from one sample in a study of vaccination effects on CD4 cells after COVID-19. Sequencing was performed with immunoSEQ multiplex PCR; in TCRdb, only in-frame clones are kept and a portion is missing. The table lists 50,000 or so clones, just under 80% of them singletons. Their specific antigens are unknown. Sequences were derived from CD4+ T cells from PBMCs cultured with HCoV-OC43 spike peptides, sampled before COVID-19 vaccination. The receptor source for this set is a human donor who received a COVID-19 vaccine. Both conserved end residues are part of each CDR3. The D gene is left open where the match is weak. The size of a clone is reported for some rows only, either as once, few or many, or as a class for expanded clones.

cdr3_nt cdr3_aa v_call clone_size j_call d_call
TGCGCCAGCAGCCGAGGGGGGTTGAATTCACCCCTCCACTTT CASSRGGLNSPLHF TRBV4-1 once TRBJ1-6 .
TGTGCCAGCAGCCGACAGGGACTCTATGGCTACACCTTC CASSRQGLYGYTF TRBV7-2 . TRBJ1-2 TRBD1
TGTGCCAGCAGCTTATCGAACAGGTTACATGGCTACACCTTC CASSLSNRLHGYTF TRBV7-2 . TRBJ1-2 .
TGCGCCAGCAGCCTTGATTGGGGGGCGAGCTATGGCTACACCTTC CASSLDWGASYGYTF TRBV5-1 few TRBJ1-2 .
TGTGCCAGCAGCTTGTACACGACTCAGCCCCAGCATTTT CASSLYTTQPQHF TRBV5-5 . TRBJ1-5 .
TGTGCCAGCAGCTTAGAGGGACCGGGACTAGCGGTATCCCAGGGCACAGATACGCAGTATTTT CASSLEGPGLAVSQGTDTQYF TRBV11-3 . TRBJ2-3 TRBD2
TGCGCCAGCAGTGAGTCGAGCCCCGGCAGGATCAACACCGGGGAGCTGTTTTTT CASSESSPGRINTGELFF TRBV10-2 few TRBJ2-2 .
TGTGCCAGCAGTGAGTCGTTTAGCAATCAGCCCCAGCATTTT CASSESFSNQPQHF TRBV6-1 . TRBJ1-5 .
TGTGCCAGCAGTGACTCGATGGGGACTGAAGCTTTCTTT CASSDSMGTEAFF TRBV6-4 . TRBJ1-1 .
TGTGCCAGCACGGGGTGGGCAGGGACGGCCAATGAGCAGTTCTTC CASTGWAGTANEQFF TRBV6-5 . TRBJ2-1 .
TGTGCCAGTATGACAGGGGGAGAGACCCAGTACTTC CASMTGGETQYF TRBV6-5 . TRBJ2-5 TRBD1
TGTGCCAGCAGCTTAGAAGGTTATGGCTACACCTTC CASSLEGYGYTF TRBV7-2 . TRBJ1-2 .
TGTGCCAGCAGCTTGGTTACTACGGAAACCGAGCTGTTTTTT CASSLVTTETELFF TRBV7-2 . TRBJ2-2 .
TGTGCCATCAGCTCGACACCCGGAGAGACCCAGTACTTC CAISSTPGETQYF TRBV10-3 . TRBJ2-5 .
TGTGCCAGCTCACCACAGGGGTTCGAGGGCTACACCTTC CASSPQGFEGYTF TRBV18 . TRBJ1-2 .
TGTGCCAGCAGTCTACGTATCGATGGCTACACCTTC CASSLRIDGYTF TRBV2 . TRBJ1-2 .